A single sample is the source of the 28 T cell receptor beta chains below, sequenced in a study of blood T cells in healthy people across ages. The use of a sample-barcoded 5' primer and a J-beta primer mix characterized a second PCR of about 7 to 12 cycles. TCRdb ran MiXCR on the 5' RACE reads and lists one entry per CDR3 protein. The data contain hundreds of thousands of distinct CDR3 sequences, about 30% of them seen just once; the ten biggest clones take up just over 15%. Sample: blood. These receptors all stem from a woman of 80 years or more in good health.

The chain is built from TRBV5-1 and TRBJ1-4, with D tentatively TRBD1 (5 bases). Trimming took off 4 bases at V and 4 bases at J, with 11 bases between the two ends. The CDR3 is 14 residues long. Germline CDR1 SGHRS, CDR2 YFSETQ. The CDR3, as DNA: TGCGCCAGCAGCACTCGCGGGGGTAATGAAAAACTGTTTTTT. Its protein is CASSTRGGNEKLFF.

On this clonotype itself: Possible read error: a much larger clone is one base away. V and J are TRBV6-1 and TRBJ2-7; D may be TRBD1 (5 bases). The end of the DNA is better explained by TRBJ2-5, so the J call may be wrong. The CDR3 consists of 15 residues. The germline V gene encodes CDR1 MNHNS and CDR2 SASEGT. CDR3 in amino acids: CTSSEKGNSARTQYF. Written as DNA, the CDR3 is TGTACCAGCAGTGAAAAGGGGAACTCGGCCAGGACCCAGTACTTC.

This clonotype showed up many times. CDR3 bases: TGTGCCATCAGACAAGGACTAGCGGGGGGGCCGGGTGAGCAGTTCTTC. This encodes CAIRQGLAGGPGEQFF. The rearrangement links TRBV10-3 to TRBJ2-1; 15 bases align to TRBD2. The CDR3 has 16 amino acids. After removal of 6 bases from V and 9 bases from J, the junction contained 9 bases not matched to a gene. Germline V gives CDR1 ENHRY, CDR2 SYGVKD.

This clonotype was counted between two and nine times. This rearrangement joins TRBV3-1 to TRBJ2-1; 9 bases fit TRBD2. CDR3 length: 17 amino acids. Germline CDR1 LGHDT, CDR2 YNNKEL (reference sequence). V gave up 2 bases and J gave up 8 bases; unmatched junction bases: 13. The CDR3 sequence: CASSQIKGGGVSYEQFF. CDR3 sequence (DNA): TGTGCCAGCAGCCAAATAAAGGGCGGGGGGGTATCGTATGAGCAGTTCTTC.

This clonotype has at least ten counts. The chain has TRBV7-2 and TRBJ2-5; 7 bases agree with TRBD1. This CDR3 contains 15 residues. Germline trimming cut 1 base from V and 5 bases from J; bases unmatched to any gene: 7. The V gene's germline CDR1 is SGHTA and CDR2 FQGNSA. The CDR3 is CASSLDNRGTETQYF. As DNA, the CDR3 is TGTGCCAGCAGCTTAGACAACAGGGGTACGGAGACCCAGTACTTC.

This clonotype was counted between two and nine times. The chain employs TRBV15 and TRBJ2-5; no clear D gene. Trimming stripped 3 bases from V and 5 bases from J, with 13 bases between. This CDR3 region has 14 residues. From germline, CDR1 is LNHNV and CDR2 YYDKDF (reference sequence). The DNA of the CDR3 is TGTGCCACCAGCAGGGATGTATTAGGGGAGACCCAGTACTTC. Translated: CATSRDVLGETQYF.

This clonotype was seen a single time. One base away lies a much larger clone, so this may be a sequencing read error. The J gene is TRBJ2-5, the V gene TRBV7-8, with D uncertain. The closer fit of TRBJ2-7 to the DNA end suggests the J call may be wrong. The CDR3 length is 11 residues. Per the germline V gene, CDR1 is SGHVS and CDR2 is FQNEAQ. The CDR3 sequence: CASSSTHEQYF. CDR3 in DNA: TGTGCCAGCAGCTCCACACACGAGCAGTACTTC.

The rearrangement joins TRBV5-6 to TRBJ2-5; D might be TRBD2 (5 bases). The V and J ends lost 0 bases and 11 bases respectively, with 8 bases between them. Germline values: CDR1 SGHDT, CDR2 YYEEEE. The CDR3 runs 11 residues. For the CDR3, the DNA is TGTGCCAGCAGCTTGGACGGGAAGCAGTACTTC. This gives the protein CASSLDGKQYF.

The chain combines TRBV25-1 with TRBJ2-3; TRBD2 aligns across 9 bases. CDR1 is MGHDK and CDR2 is SYGVNS in the germline V gene. J was trimmed by 0 bases and V by 4 bases; bases with no gene match: 5. This CDR3 region has 16 residues. CDR3 sequence: CASSGLTSGSTDTQYF. The DNA for the CDR3 is TGTGCCAGCAGTGGTCTCACTAGCGGGAGCACAGATACGCAGTATTTT. Full variable domain (rest looked up from reference TRBV25-1 and TRBJ2-3): EADIYQTPRYLVIGTGKKITLECSQTMGHDKMYWYQQDPGMELHLIHYSYGVNSTEKGDLSSESTVSRIRTEHFPLTLESARPSHTSQYLCASSGLTSGSTDTQYFGPGTRLTVL.

Points on this clonotype: A much larger clone sits a single nucleotide away, making a read error possible. The V call is TRBV12-3 or TRBV12-4, the J call TRBJ2-3; 7 nucleotides agree with TRBD1. The CDR3 has 14 residues. V dropped 6 bases and J dropped 4; count of bases not matched to a gene: 7. The CDR3 sequence: CASRRQGSADTQYF. The CDR3 DNA sequence: TGTGCCAGCAGAAGACAGGGTAGTGCAGATACGCAGTATTTT.

This clonotype was detected many times. The DNA for the CDR3 is TGTGCCAGCAGGAAGACTAGCGGGGGGGCCGGAACAGATACGCAGTATTTT. The encoded protein is CASRKTSGGAGTDTQYF. The chain links TRBV12-3 or TRBV12-4 to TRBJ2-3, with 14 bases lining up with TRBD2. V dropped 6 bases and J dropped 3; count of bases not matched to a gene: 8. The CDR3 runs 17 residues.

For this clonotype: This could be a read error, since a much larger clone is one nucleotide away. This chain links TRBV20-1 with TRBJ2-3; D is perhaps TRBD2 (6 bases). There are 15 residues in the CDR3. Germline CDR1 DFQATT, CDR2 SNEGSKA (reference sequence). CDR3 bases: TGCAGTGCCGGGATCCGACTAGTTTTCACAGATACGCAGGATTTT. This gives the protein CSAGIRLVFTDTQDF.

This clonotype was seen repeatedly, ten times or more. This chain joins TRBV11-2 and TRBJ2-3; D ambiguous. V lost 1 base, J lost 6 bases, and 11 bases lay in between. This CDR3 is 14 amino acids long. CDR1 and CDR2 (germline): SGHAT, FQNNGV. This CDR3 is CASSLVRQLDTQYF. In DNA, the CDR3 is TGTGCCAGCAGCTTAGTTCGCCAGCTCGATACGCAGTATTTT.

This clonotype has a handful of counts. A much larger clone is a single base away; this may be a read error. V gene TRBV5-6 combines with J gene TRBJ2-5; D remains unclear. This CDR3 contains 14 residues. V lost 4 bases and J 11 bases, leaving 21 bases between the germline ends. Germline V lookup: CDR1 SGHDT, CDR2 YYEEEE. DNA of the CDR3: TGTGCCAGCAGCGGGTCGACGTCCTACAATGAGCAGTACTTC. Its translation: CASSGSTSYNEQYF.

This clonotype was counted ten times or more. This chain joins TRBV6-2 or TRBV6-3 and TRBJ1-2, with a possible D match to TRBD1 (5 bases). The CDR3 contains 15 residues. CDR1 is MNHEY and CDR2 is SVGEGT in the germline V gene. Trimming shortened V by 1 base and J by 0 bases, and 9 bases separated the two germline ends. CDR3: CASSYLGRSNYGYTF. CDR3 coding DNA: TGTGCCAGCAGTTACTTGGGACGGTCTAACTATGGCTACACCTTC.

As for this clonotype: A read error may be the cause here, since a much bigger clone is one base away. V and J are TRBV7-6 and TRBJ1-4; D uncertain. CDR1 is SGHVS and CDR2 is FNYEAQ in the germline V gene. The CDR3 is 17 residues long. The CDR3 DNA is TGTGCCAGCAACTTAGCCTTAGACCCAGCAACTAATGAAAAACTGTTTTTT. Translating gives CASNLALDPATNEKLFF.

The table lists this clonotype with many counts. This chain links TRBV20-1 with TRBJ1-5; D gene ambiguous. Trimming shortened V by 0 bases and J by 5 bases, and 8 bases separated the two germline ends. Germline CDR1 and CDR2: DFQATT and SNEGSKA (reference sequence). The CDR3 is 13 amino acids. CDR3 sequence (DNA): TGCAGTGCTAGAGATCTGGTTCATCAGCCCCAGCATTTT. This codes for CSARDLVHQPQHF.

In its sample, this clonotype was seen many times. The rearrangement links TRBV12-3 or TRBV12-4 to TRBJ2-5; D perhaps matches TRBD2 (7 bases). This CDR3 has 15 residues. Deletions cut 7 bases from V and 6 bases from J, with 21 bases between. The CDR3 bases are TGTGCCAGCACCCGACTAGGGGGGGCGAAAAAGACCCAGTACTTC. Protein product: CASTRLGGAKKTQYF.

As regards this clonotype: Its ends do not fully match the called genes, so a read error is possible. The genes are TRBV12-3 or TRBV12-4 and TRBJ2-3; D is possibly TRBD2 (5 bases). The CDR3 is 15 amino acids. This CDR3 is CASSFRGLKTDAQYF. CDR3 DNA sequence: TGTGCCAGCAGTTTCAGAGGACTGAAAACAGATGCGCAGTATTTT.

This clonotype was observed many times. The V and J genes are TRBV2 and TRBJ2-3, with 8 bases aligning to TRBD1. The DNA end favors TRBJ2-5, so the J call may be wrong. Germline lookup yields CDR1 SNHLY and CDR2 FYNNEI. The CDR3 is made up of 13 amino acids. Written as DNA, the CDR3 is TGTGCCAGCAGCCTAGGACAGGGAGGAACCCAGTACTTC. This encodes CASSLGQGGTQYF.

Many counts were recorded for this clonotype. The V and J genes are TRBV14 and TRBJ1-2; 7 bases match TRBD1. Germline V gene lookup returns CDR1 SGHDN and CDR2 FVKESK. This CDR3 contains 14 residues. Trimming removed 4 bases from V and 3 bases from J; junction bases left unmatched: 5. CDR3 DNA: TGTGCCAGCAGCCGCATAGGACAGGACTATGGCTACACCTTC. Encoded protein: CASSRIGQDYGYTF.

For this clonotype: The germline gene is not matched at one end of the junction; a read error may be the cause. The J gene is TRBJ2-5, the V gene TRBV19, with D possibly matching TRBD2 (5 bases). Looked up from germline, CDR1 is LNHDA and CDR2 is SQIVND (reference sequence). This CDR3 has 15 residues. This CDR3 is CASSPRAGIQETQDF. The CDR3 DNA reads as TGTGCCAGTAGTCCCCGTGCCGGGATCCAAGAGACCCAGGACTTC.

About this clonotype itself: A read error may be the cause here, since a much bigger clone is one base away. The chain is built from TRBV5-1 and TRBJ2-7; 7 bases are a match to TRBD2. There are 13 residues in the CDR3. Germline loops: CDR1 SGHRS, CDR2 YFSETQ. V dropped 4 bases and J dropped 7; count of bases not matched to a gene: 8. CDR3 sequence (DNA): TGCGCCAGCAGCCCGTGGGGAGGGGATGAGCAGTACTTC. It is translated as CASSPWGGDEQYF.

Remarks on this clonotype: With a much larger clone just one base away, this may be a read error. V usage is TRBV7-2 and J usage is TRBJ2-7; 8 nucleotides agree with TRBD1. Germline CDR1 reads SGHTA; CDR2 reads FQGNSA. The length of the CDR3 is 15 residues. The CDR3, as DNA: TGTGCCAGCAGCTCTCCCGACAGGGGATCCTACGAGCGGTACTTC. The encoded protein is CASSSPDRGSYERYF.

Worth noting for this clonotype: Just one base apart from a much larger clone, this may be a read error. The V and J genes are TRBV5-6 and TRBJ2-5; D remains unclear. V was trimmed by 1 base and J by 1 base, leaving 20 bases between them. CDR1 and CDR2 (germline): SGHDT, YYEEEE. There are 18 residues in the CDR3. The CDR3 protein is CASSLRRSQPLIQETQYF. In DNA, the CDR3 is TGTGCCAGCAGCTTGCGGCGGTCTCAGCCTCTTATCCAAGAGACCCAGTACTTC.

This clonotype has a count of ten or more. The CDR3 here is CSAGRPLMEYTF. The CDR3 DNA reads as TGCAGCGCTGGACGTCCGCTTATGGAATACACCTTC. The V gene is TRBV29-1, the J gene TRBJ1-2; D ambiguous. Trimming shortened V by 7 bases and J by 11 bases, and 20 bases separated the two germline ends. The CDR3 extends over 12 amino acids. CDR1 and CDR2 (germline): SQVTM, ANQGSEA.

This clonotype was seen ten or more times. The chain links TRBV10-3 to TRBJ2-5; 10 positions agree with TRBD2. The CDR3 has 15 residues. The J segment lost 4 bases and the V segment lost 4 bases, leaving 6 bases of the junction unmatched. Germline V CDR1 and CDR2: ENHRY, SYGVKD. The CDR3 region has the DNA TGTGCCATCAGTGGAGGAGCGGGGGGGGTAGAGACCCAGTACTTC. Its translation: CAISGGAGGVETQYF.

The J gene is TRBJ2-5, the V gene TRBV19; 11 bases agree with TRBD2. Germline V lookup: CDR1 LNHDA, CDR2 SQIVND (reference sequence). The CDR3 contains 15 residues. Unmatched junction bases numbered 2, after V lost 4 bases and J lost 1 base. CDR3 loop: CASSKLAGGQETQYF. DNA for the CDR3: TGTGCCAGTAGTAAGCTAGCGGGAGGCCAAGAGACCCAGTACTTC.